Sequencing of this T cell receptor (beta chain) was carried out in a study of blood T cell repertoires in COVID-19. The V gene end was trimmed by 7 bases and the J gene end by 1 base; junction bases not matched to a gene: 4. Germline V gene sequence: CDR1 LGHDT, CDR2 YNNKEL (reference sequence). This CDR3 is 14 amino acids long. TCRdb's copy holds only in-frame clones and misses some; the assay was immunoSEQ multiplex PCR. Among about 90,000 clones listed, 75% to 90% were seen once. Sequenced material: peripheral blood. V gene TRBV3-1 (or the pseudogene TRBV3-2) combines with J gene TRBJ2-1; TRBD2 matches at 7 bases. The TCR sequence derives from a man aged 80 or over with active or convalescent COVID-19. CDR3 region: CASTPGGSYNEQFF. The CDR3 coding sequence is TGTGCCAGCACTCCGGGAGGATCCTACAATGAGCAGTTCTTC.